The 17 T cell receptor beta chains presented below share a single source sample, sequenced in a study of blood T cell repertoires in COVID-19. Measured with immunoSEQ multiplex PCR; TCRdb has only the in-frame clones, and not every one. This sample has 110,000 to 150,000 clones, with around 80% found just once. Sequenced material: PBMCs or T cells enriched from blood (not recorded which). The receptor source for this set is a woman younger than 30 who had been exposed to COVID-19.

This clone was counted once. The chain has TRBV5-1 and TRBJ1-4; 9 bases map to TRBD1. This CDR3 is 17 amino acids long. CDR1 is SGHRS and CDR2 is YFSETQ in the germline V gene. The junction had 7 bases not matched to a gene; V was cut back by 0 bases and J by 4 bases. The CDR3 sequence: CASSLGTTGGFNEKLFF. The CDR3 DNA reads TGCGCCAGCAGCTTGGGAACAACAGGGGGCTTTAATGAAAAACTGTTTTTT.

About this clone: Other DNA sequences of this sample code for an identical CDR3. The chain carries TRBV18 and TRBJ2-2; 8 bases match TRBD1. The germline gives CDR1 KGHSH, CDR2 LQKENI. There are 16 residues in the CDR3. V gave up 0 bases and J gave up 1 base; unmatched junction bases: 1. The chain's CDR3 is CASSPPTGGNTGELFF. The CDR3 DNA is TGTGCCAGCTCACCACCTACAGGGGGGAACACCGGGGAGCTGTTTTTT.

The chain uses TRBV6-5 and TRBJ2-7; a possible D gene is TRBD1 (6 bases). Germline assignment: CDR1 MNHEY and CDR2 SVGAGI. The CDR3 spans 13 residues. V was pared by 6 bases and J by 3 bases, with 12 bases between. The CDR3 reads CASRFGQRYEQYF. CDR3 nucleotides: TGTGCCAGCAGATTTGGACAGCGCTACGAGCAGTACTTC.

This chain uses TRBV5-8 with TRBJ1-5; no clear D. This CDR3 spans 13 amino acids. Trimming left V 2 bases short and J 4 bases short, with 7 bases between. CDR1 SGHTS and CDR2 YDEGEE come from the germline V gene. The CDR3 region is CASSFYGNQPQHF. CDR3 sequence (DNA): TGTGCCAGCAGCTTCTACGGGAATCAGCCCCAGCATTTT.

In its sample, this clone was seen a few times. The V call is TRBV5-5, the J call TRBJ2-7; 9 positions agree with TRBD1. The length of the CDR3 is 15 residues. The V segment lost 2 bases and the J segment 3 bases; nucleotides outside the gene matches: 6. The germline V gene has CDR1 SGHKS and CDR2 YYEKEE (reference sequence). CDR3 nucleotides: TGTGCCAGCAGCTTTGGACAGGGGACAGGCTACGAGCAGTACTTC. Translating gives CASSFGQGTGYEQYF.

The chain has TRBV2 and TRBJ1-4; 7 bases align to TRBD1. V dropped 8 bases and J dropped 5; count of bases not matched to a gene: 5. CDR3 length equals 13 residues. Germline V CDR1 and CDR2: SNHLY, FYNNEI. The CDR3 coding sequence is TGTGCCAGCGAAAGGGACAGAAATGAAAAACTGTTTTTT. This sequence encodes CASERDRNEKLFF.

The CDR3 sequence is CASSLRRGDSPLHF. The CDR3 bases are TGTGCCAGCAGTTTACGACGGGGAGACTCACCCCTCCACTTT. J is TRBJ1-6 and V is TRBV28, with D unclear. From germline, CDR1 is MDHEN and CDR2 SYDVKM. There are 14 residues in the CDR3. With 2 bases removed from V and 10 bases from J, the gap between germline ends came to 12 bases.

V and J are TRBV5-8 and TRBJ2-5; D is perhaps TRBD2 (6 bases). V was clipped by 4 bases and J by 7 bases, with 20 bases between them. The germline V gene has CDR1 SGHTS and CDR2 YDEGEE. The CDR3 has 15 amino acids. As DNA, the CDR3 is TGTGCCAGCAGCAACAGTGCGCGTCACGGGGGGACCCAGTACTTC. Translated: CASSNSARHGGTQYF.

This clone was seen a handful of times. CDR3 nucleotide sequence: TGTGCCAGCAGCCGAGGACAGGGGGACTATGGCTACACCTTC. Translated, it gives CASSRGQGDYGYTF. The gene calls are TRBV4-2 and TRBJ1-2; 10 bases map to TRBD1. V lost 4 bases, J lost 3 bases, and 2 bases stayed unmatched. The CDR3 has 14 amino acids. From germline, CDR1 is LGHNA and CDR2 YNFKEQ.

J is TRBJ2-7 and V is TRBV9, with 7 bases identical to TRBD2. The germline CDR1 and CDR2 sequences are SGDLS and YYNGEE. V lost 3 bases and J lost 2; bases outside the gene matches: 2. This CDR3 is built from 13 residues. CDR3: CASSAGTTYEQYF. The CDR3, as DNA: TGTGCCAGCAGCGCCGGGACTACCTACGAGCAGTACTTC.

The chain is built from TRBV7-9 and TRBJ1-4; TRBD1 matches at 11 bases. Germline V gene data show CDR1 as SEHNR and CDR2 as FQNEAQ (reference sequence). The ends lost 4 bases at V and 8 bases at J; junction bases unmatched: 9. The CDR3 has 16 amino acids. This chain's CDR3 is CASSSDRTGGGEKLFF. The CDR3 DNA sequence: TGTGCCAGCAGCTCAGACCGGACAGGGGGCGGAGAAAAACTGTTTTTT. Combining the CDR3 with reference TRBV7-9 and TRBJ1-4 gives the whole variable domain DTGVSQNPRHKITKRGQNVTFRCDPISEHNRLYWYRQTLGQGPEFLTYFQNEAQLEKSRLLSDRFSAERPKGSFSTLEIQRTEQGDSAMYLCASSSDRTGGGEKLFFGSGTQLSVL.

The chain employs TRBV21-1 and TRBJ2-2; the table's D call, TRBD1, has no DNA check behind it. TRBV21-1 is shown as a pseudogene. CDR3 length: 15 amino acids. CDR3 protein: CASSHWTGDCGELFF. In DNA form, the CDR3 reads TGTGCCAGCAGCCACTGGACAGGGGACTGTGGGGAGCTGTTTTTT.

The J gene is TRBJ2-2, the V gene TRBV18; the D is unclear. Trimming left V 5 bases short and J 0 bases short, with 4 bases between. Per germline, CDR1 KGHSH and CDR2 LQKENI. The length of the CDR3 is 13 residues. CDR3 protein: CASSFANTGELFF. The CDR3 DNA follows: TGTGCCAGCTCATTCGCGAACACCGGGGAGCTGTTTTTT.

CDR3 nucleotides: TGTGCCAGCAGTCTACAGGGGGCTGGTCGGAACTATGGCTACACCTTC. Its protein product is CASSLQGAGRNYGYTF. V gene TRBV27 combines with J gene TRBJ1-2; 9 bases match TRBD1. The ends lost 5 bases at V and 2 bases at J; junction bases unmatched: 9. The CDR3 has 16 amino acids. The germline V gene encodes CDR1 MNHEY and CDR2 SMNVEV (reference sequence).

This chain connects TRBV6-4 to TRBJ2-1; 11 bases are shared with TRBD2. Trimming removed 2 bases from V and 2 bases from J; junction bases left unmatched: 2. Looked up from germline, CDR1 is MRHNA and CDR2 is SNTAGT. The CDR3 extends over 16 amino acids. CDR3 DNA sequence: TGTGCCAGCAGTGACCATAGCGGGAGGGCCTACAATGAGCAGTTCTTC. Translated: CASSDHSGRAYNEQFF.

The V gene is TRBV27, the J gene TRBJ1-5, with 11 bases matching TRBD1. Trimming took 5 bases from V and 7 from J; bases not matched to a gene: 7. Per germline, CDR1 MNHEY and CDR2 SMNVEV (reference sequence). The CDR3 runs 15 residues. The CDR3 DNA reads as TGTGCCAGCAGTCCCGGGACAGGGGGTAAACAGCCCCAGCATTTT. Translating it yields CASSPGTGGKQPQHF.

J is TRBJ2-2 and V is TRBV2; TRBD1 aligns across 7 bases. In germline, CDR1 is SNHLY, CDR2 FYNNEI. The V gene end was trimmed by 2 bases and the J gene end by 7 bases; junction bases not matched to a gene: 4. The length of the CDR3 is 14 residues. CDR3 nucleotides: TGTGCCAGCAGTGAATGGACAGGAATCGGGGAGCTGTTTTTT. Translated: CASSEWTGIGELFF.